These 12 T cell receptor beta chains came from one sample sequenced in a study of radiation and T cells in renal cell carcinoma. Time point noted: blood 4 weeks post-SBRT, at nephrectomy. Treatment described: 15 Gy SBRT to primary tumor, nephrectomy 4 weeks later. TCRdb keeps only in-frame clones here, not all; method: immunoSEQ multiplex PCR. The profile shows around 180,000 clones, roughly 90% of them singletons. The specimen was blood, collected from a patient whose treatment included radiotherapy and nephrectomy. The receptors were sampled from a woman aged 45-60 years with renal cell carcinoma.

V gene TRBV18 combines with J gene TRBJ2-7, with 7 bases aligning to TRBD1. The junction had 8 bases not matched to a gene; V was cut back by 3 bases and J by 3 bases. The CDR3 covers 15 residues. The germline CDR1 and CDR2 sequences are KGHSH and LQKENI. This chain's CDR3 is CASSPGQGDIYEQYF. The CDR3 nucleotides read TGTGCCAGCTCACCGGGCCAGGGGGATATCTACGAGCAGTACTTC. Drawing the rest from reference TRBV18 and TRBJ2-7, the complete variable domain is NAGVMQNPRHLVRRRGQEARLRCSPMKGHSHVYWYRQLPEEGLKFMVYLQKENIIDESGMPKERFSAEFPKEGPSILRIQQVVRGDSAAYFCASSPGQGDIYEQYFGPGTRLTVT.

The count of this clone is one. The CDR3 coding sequence is TGCGCCAGCAGCCAAGATTGGGAGCTATCAGCCTACGAGCAGTACTTC. This encodes CASSQDWELSAYEQYF. V usage is TRBV4-1 and J usage is TRBJ2-7, with a possible D match to TRBD2 (5 bases). The V gene lost 0 bases and the J gene lost 2 bases, with 14 bases spanning the gap. Germline lookup yields CDR1 MGHRA and CDR2 YSYEKL. This CDR3 comprises 16 residues.

The chain has TRBV7-8 and TRBJ2-7; D is unresolved. CDR3 length: 14 amino acids. Trimming pared 1 base from V and 2 bases from J, leaving 9 bases between. Per germline, CDR1 SGHVS and CDR2 FQNEAQ. The CDR3 DNA reads TGTGCCAGCAGCTTAGAGACGGCCACCTACGAGCAGTACTTC. Protein: CASSLETATYEQYF. Combining the CDR3 with reference TRBV7-8 and TRBJ2-7 gives the whole variable domain GAGVSQSPRYKVAKRGQDVALRCDPISGHVSLFWYQQALGQGPEFLTYFQNEAQLDKSGLPSDRFFAERPEGSVSTLKIQRTQQEDSAVYLCASSLETATYEQYFGPGTRLTVT.

The chain combines TRBV7-2 with TRBJ2-3; no firm D call. The V end was cut by 5 bases, the J end by 4 bases, with 13 bases between. Germline CDR1 is SGHTA and CDR2 is FQGNSA. The CDR3 covers 14 residues. CDR3 in amino acids: CASSPTVRPDTQYF. The CDR3 DNA follows: TGTGCCAGCAGCCCCACAGTACGCCCAGATACGCAGTATTTT.

The rearrangement joins TRBV18 to TRBJ1-1; D is ambiguous. The germline V and J ends were trimmed by 2 bases and 1 base, with 5 bases remaining between them. The CDR3 covers 13 residues. Germline V gives CDR1 KGHSH, CDR2 LQKENI. DNA for the CDR3: TGTGCCAGCTCACCAACGGAGAACACTGAAGCTTTCTTT. Residues: CASSPTENTEAFF.

The chain recombines TRBV2 with TRBJ1-1, with 8 nucleotides matching TRBD1. Germline assignment: CDR1 SNHLY and CDR2 FYNNEI. This CDR3 spans 14 amino acids. Trimming cost V 4 bases and J 5 bases; bases outside gene matches: 6. CDR3 amino acids: CASSAQGAGTEAFF. The CDR3 coding sequence is TGTGCCAGCAGTGCTCAGGGGGCGGGTACTGAAGCTTTCTTT.

The chain carries TRBV29-1 and TRBJ1-2; perhaps TRBD1 as D (5 bases). CDR1 and CDR2 (germline): SQVTM, ANQGSEA. CDR3 length: 11 residues. V lost 7 bases and J 7 bases, leaving 13 bases between the germline ends. This CDR3 reads CSGQIQAGYTF. For the CDR3, the DNA is TGCAGCGGCCAAATACAGGCTGGCTACACCTTC.

Only a few counts were recorded for this clone. This chain links TRBV7-8 with TRBJ1-1; the D is unclear. CDR1 and CDR2 from the germline V gene are SGHVS and FQNEAQ. Trimming took off 4 bases at V and 0 bases at J, with 6 bases between the two ends. CDR3 length: 13 amino acids. The CDR3 here is CASSWGMNTEAFF. DNA for the CDR3: TGTGCCAGCAGCTGGGGAATGAACACTGAAGCTTTCTTT.

This chain links TRBV6-5 with TRBJ1-2, with D possibly being TRBD1 (5 bases). CDR1 and CDR2 (germline): MNHEY, SVGAGI. This CDR3 has 12 residues. The CDR3 sequence: CATGILNYGYTF. DNA for the CDR3: TGTGCTACAGGAATACTTAACTATGGCTACACCTTC.

In this sample, this clone turned up once. This chain links TRBV30 with TRBJ1-4; TRBD1 is a possible D gene (5 bases). Germline lookup yields CDR1 GTSNPN and CDR2 SVGIG (reference sequence). V gave up 2 bases and J gave up 3 bases, with 16 bases separating them. This CDR3 comprises 16 residues. This CDR3 is CAWSLGSGVPNEKLFF. The CDR3, as DNA: TGTGCCTGGAGTCTGGGATCGGGGGTCCCTAATGAAAAACTGTTTTTT.

In DNA, the CDR3 is TGTGCCAGCAGTTACTCCCTAGGCCTAGGGTCCGGGGAGCTGTTTTTT. It yields the protein CASSYSLGLGSGELFF. The V gene is TRBV6-6, the J gene TRBJ2-2; no firm D call. Germline V CDR1 and CDR2: MNHNY, SVGAGI (reference sequence). V lost 0 bases and J lost 6, with 14 bases in between. The CDR3 totals 16 residues.

This sequence joins TRBV19 and TRBJ1-2; perhaps TRBD1 as D (5 bases). This CDR3 is 15 amino acids long. Germline V CDR1 and CDR2: LNHDA, SQIVND (reference sequence). Trimming stripped 0 bases from V and 4 bases from J, with 12 bases between. The DNA for the CDR3 is TGTGCCAGTAGTATAGAATCCCGTAGGGGCTATGGCTACACCTTC. Its translation: CASSIESRRGYGYTF.